One sample yielded the 20 T cell receptor beta chains listed below, sequenced in a study of blood T cell repertoires in COVID-19. Sequencing used immunoSEQ multiplex PCR; TCRdb keeps in-frame clones, though not all of them. The sample yields 95,000 to 150,000 clones, around 80% seen once. The sample consisted of peripheral blood. The receptors stem from an elderly woman with acute or convalescent COVID-19.

The V call is TRBV28, the J call TRBJ2-7, with TRBD1 matching 7 bases. Trimming took 8 bases from V and 3 from J; bases not matched to a gene: 13. Germline V gene sequence: CDR1 MDHEN, CDR2 SYDVKM. This CDR3 has 15 amino acids. The CDR3 sequence: CASPPAGTANYEQYF. The CDR3 nucleotides are TGTGCCAGCCCACCTGCCGGGACAGCTAACTACGAGCAGTACTTC.

This rearrangement joins TRBV30 to TRBJ2-3; 12 positions agree with TRBD2. The CDR3 runs 18 residues. The junction had 11 bases not matched to a gene; V was cut back by 4 bases and J by 0 bases. Looked up from germline, CDR1 is GTSNPN and CDR2 is SVGIG (reference sequence). The CDR3 spells CAWTGGYGTSGSTDTQYF. In DNA, the CDR3 is TGTGCCTGGACTGGCGGTTATGGGACTAGCGGGAGCACAGATACGCAGTATTTT. The complete variable domain, with remaining parts taken from reference TRBV30 and TRBJ2-3, reads SQTIHQWPATLVQPVGSPLSLECTVEGTSNPNLYWYRQAAGRGLQLLFYSVGIGQISSEVPQNLSASRPQDRQFILSSKKLLLSDSGFYLCAWTGGYGTSGSTDTQYFGPGTRLTVL.

The chain carries TRBV7-8 and TRBJ2-1; a possible D gene is TRBD1 (5 bases). CDR3 length equals 15 residues. The V end lost 3 bases, the J end lost 4 bases, and 13 bases lay between the germline ends. Germline V gene lookup returns CDR1 SGHVS and CDR2 FQNEAQ. In DNA, the CDR3 is TGTGCCAGCAGCTTGGGCAGGGCCCGTTACAATGAGCAGTTCTTC. It codes for CASSLGRARYNEQFF.

This chain joins TRBV6-2 or TRBV6-3 and TRBJ2-3; TRBD2 matches at 9 bases. Germline assignment: CDR1 MNHEY and CDR2 SVGEGT. V shed 2 bases and J 8 bases; nucleotides not matched to a gene: 11. The CDR3 length is 16 residues. CDR3 nucleotide sequence: TGTGCCAGCAGTTACCTAGCGGGGCGAGGTGGGGGTACGCAGTATTTT. Encoded protein: CASSYLAGRGGGTQYF.

The chain is built from TRBV18 and TRBJ1-4; no clear D. CDR1 and CDR2 (germline): KGHSH, LQKENI. This CDR3 is built from 14 residues. Trimming took off 3 bases at V and 2 bases at J, with 7 bases between the two ends. The chain's CDR3 is CASSPPRTNEKLFF. CDR3 nucleotide sequence: TGTGCCAGCTCACCCCCCAGGACTAATGAAAAACTGTTTTTT.

The chain carries TRBV7-8 and TRBJ1-2; possible D gene TRBD1, 5 bases. The CDR3 spans 14 residues. CDR1 is SGHVS and CDR2 is FQNEAQ in the germline V gene. V was pared by 3 bases and J by 0 bases, with 8 bases between. Here the CDR3 reads CASSFGAPNYGYTF. CDR3 bases: TGTGCCAGCAGCTTTGGGGCCCCTAACTATGGCTACACCTTC. Full variable domain (remainder filled in from reference TRBV7-8 and TRBJ1-2): GAGVSQSPRYKVAKRGQDVALRCDPISGHVSLFWYQQALGQGPEFLTYFQNEAQLDKSGLPSDRFFAERPEGSVSTLKIQRTQQEDSAVYLCASSFGAPNYGYTFGSGTRLTVV.

This chain connects TRBV15 to TRBJ2-5; D gene uncertain. CDR3 length equals 13 residues. CDR1 is LNHNV, CDR2 YYDKDF, per germline (reference sequence). V was clipped by 0 bases and J by 5 bases, with 7 bases between them. Written as DNA, the CDR3 is TGTGCCACCAGCAGAGACAGGTTGGAGACCCAGTACTTC. It translates to CATSRDRLETQYF.

This clone was found once. J is TRBJ1-4 and V is TRBV28; TRBD1 matches 9 bases. The trim removed 8 bases at V and 5 bases at J, leaving 9 bases unmatched. This CDR3 comprises 15 residues. CDR1 and CDR2 from the germline V gene are MDHEN and SYDVKM. The CDR3 DNA reads TGTGCCAGCTATACTTCCGGACAGGGGAATGAAAAACTGTTTTTT. Translating gives CASYTSGQGNEKLFF.

The V and J genes are TRBV5-4 and TRBJ2-5, with 7 positions matching TRBD2. Germline lookup yields CDR1 SGHNT and CDR2 YYREEE (reference sequence). The J segment lost 4 bases and the V segment lost 0 bases, leaving 9 bases of the junction unmatched. The CDR3 runs 16 residues. CDR3 in amino acids: CASSLAASGRGETQYF. In nucleotides, the CDR3 is TGTGCCAGCAGCTTGGCCGCTAGCGGAAGGGGAGAGACCCAGTACTTC.

The J gene is TRBJ1-6, the V gene TRBV15; D gene ambiguous. The ends were cut back, 0 bases at V and 7 bases at J, with 10 bases in the middle. CDR3 length: 15 amino acids. In germline, CDR1 is LNHNV, CDR2 YYDKDF (reference sequence). Written as DNA, the CDR3 is TGTGCCACCAGCAGAGATCCACGGTTCAATTCACCCCTCCACTTT. Translating gives CATSRDPRFNSPLHF.

This clone was detected only once. The V and J genes are TRBV5-1 and TRBJ2-2; possible D gene TRBD1, 6 bases. Trimming removed 1 base at V and 1 base at J, with 14 bases between. The germline CDR1 and CDR2 sequences are SGHRS and YFSETQ. This CDR3 comprises 17 residues. The CDR3 protein is CASSLLAGQLNTGELFF. The CDR3 DNA sequence: TGCGCCAGCAGCTTGTTGGCCGGACAGCTGAACACCGGGGAGCTGTTTTTT.

The sample holds one count of this clone. The V gene is TRBV30, the J gene TRBJ2-6; the D gene is possibly TRBD1 (5 bases). The V end lost 5 bases, the J end lost 0 bases, and 8 bases lay between the germline ends. Per the germline V gene, CDR1 is GTSNPN and CDR2 is SVGIG (reference sequence). The CDR3 runs 14 residues. The CDR3 DNA is TGTGCCTGGCAAGACAGCTCTGGGGCCAACGTCCTGACTTTC. This encodes CAWQDSSGANVLTF.

Here the CDR3 DNA reads TGCGCCAGCAGTGAACTTCCGGGACAGGGGTTTATAGATACGCAGTATTTT. Translation gives CASSELPGQGFIDTQYF. The chain combines TRBV4-3 with TRBJ2-3; 10 bases line up with TRBD1. The germline CDR1 and CDR2 sequences are LGHNA and YSLEER. J lost 5 bases, V lost 6 bases, and 14 bases had no gene match. The CDR3 has 17 residues.

This sequence joins TRBV27 and TRBJ2-5; a possible D gene is TRBD2 (6 bases). V lost 7 bases to trimming and J lost 5 bases, with 20 bases between them. CDR3 length: 15 residues. The V gene's germline CDR1 is MNHEY and CDR2 SMNVEV (reference sequence). CDR3 DNA sequence: TGTGCCAGCACCTACTCCGGGACTGCCGGGGAGACCCAGTACTTC. It codes for CASTYSGTAGETQYF.

This clone was detected a few times. The V gene is TRBV18, the J gene TRBJ1-1; 7 bases agree with TRBD1. The CDR3 spans 13 residues. The germline V gene has CDR1 KGHSH and CDR2 LQKENI. V lost 1 base to trimming and J lost 6 bases; unmatched junction nucleotides: 2. CDR3 residues: CASSPLTGAEAFF. CDR3 nucleotides: TGTGCCAGCTCACCACTTACAGGGGCTGAAGCTTTCTTT.

The CDR3 loop is CASSLGRLTTDTQYF. The CDR3 DNA reads TGTGCCAGCAGCTTAGGAAGACTCACCACAGATACGCAGTATTTT. V usage is TRBV7-9 and J usage is TRBJ2-3; D ambiguous. This CDR3 is 15 amino acids long. Germline assignment: CDR1 SEHNR and CDR2 FQNEAQ (reference sequence). Trimming took off 1 base at V and 2 bases at J, with 10 bases between the two ends.

The chain is built from TRBV28 and TRBJ1-3; 10 bases are a match to TRBD1. Germline CDR1 MDHEN, CDR2 SYDVKM. The CDR3 length is 14 residues. The J segment lost 7 bases and the V segment lost 3 bases, leaving 3 bases of the junction unmatched. The CDR3 DNA is TGTGCCAGCAGTTTCCCGGACAGGGGGAACACCATATATTTT. As protein: CASSFPDRGNTIYF.

The V call is TRBV4-1, the J call TRBJ2-7, with 8 bases lining up with TRBD2. The CDR3 covers 18 residues. Germline CDR1 and CDR2: MGHRA and YSYEKL. Losses at the gene ends were 0 bases for V and 6 bases for J; bases not matched to a gene: 16. CDR3 in amino acids: CASSQDGGSAGVSSEQYF. In DNA, the CDR3 is TGCGCCAGCAGCCAAGATGGGGGTTCAGCGGGAGTAAGTTCCGAGCAGTACTTC.

This clone has a single count. This chain joins TRBV11-2 and TRBJ2-5; D might be TRBD2 (6 bases). Germline V lookup: CDR1 SGHAT, CDR2 FQNNGV. The length of the CDR3 is 17 residues. The V end was cut by 3 bases, the J end by 3 bases, with 20 bases between. The CDR3: CASSFGIPGSGEETQYF. In DNA, the CDR3 is TGTGCCAGCAGCTTTGGTATTCCCGGTAGCGGTGAAGAGACCCAGTACTTC.

V and J are TRBV11-1 and TRBJ2-7; 7 nucleotides agree with TRBD1. Looked up from germline, CDR1 is SGHAT and CDR2 is FQDESV (reference sequence). Germline trimming cut 3 bases from V and 2 bases from J; bases unmatched to any gene: 1. There are 13 residues in the CDR3. This CDR3 is CASSFDRAYEQYF. In DNA, the CDR3 is TGTGCCAGCAGCTTCGACAGGGCCTACGAGCAGTACTTC.